Each of the 12 T cell receptor beta chains below was sequenced from the same sample in a study of blood T cells in healthy people across ages. Alongside a J-beta primer mix, a sample-barcoded 5' primer served in a second PCR lasting 7 to 11 cycles. TCRdb called the 5' RACE reads again in MiXCR, with one record for every CDR3 protein. The data show about 730,000 distinct CDR3 sequences, roughly 44% seen once. What was sequenced was blood. The source is a woman aged 55 to 70 in good health.

The gene calls are TRBV6-5 and TRBJ2-5; D may be TRBD2 (5 bases). V lost 3 bases to trimming and J lost 1 base, with 9 bases between them. Germline V gene data show CDR1 as MNHEY and CDR2 as SVGAGI. The CDR3 extends over 14 amino acids. This chain's CDR3 is CASSYFRGQETQYF. CDR3 in DNA: TGTGCCAGCAGTTATTTCCGGGGCCAAGAGACCCAGTACTTC.

The CDR3 DNA sequence: TGTGCCAGCAGCCCGGGACAGGGATCGTATGGCTACACCTTC. It translates to CASSPGQGSYGYTF. The rearrangement links TRBV6-4 to TRBJ1-2; 9 nucleotides align to TRBD1. Trimming took 6 bases from V and 5 from J; bases not matched to a gene: 7. CDR1 is MRHNA, CDR2 SNTAGT, per germline. CDR3 size: 14 residues.

The rearrangement uses TRBV7-3 and TRBJ2-3; the match to TRBD2 covers 9 bases. CDR3 length: 16 amino acids. The junction had 10 bases not matched to a gene; V was cut back by 4 bases and J by 5 bases. The V gene's germline CDR1 is SGHTA and CDR2 FQGTGA. CDR3 nucleotide sequence: TGTGCCAGCAGCTCAATGGGTAGCGGGAGCGGAGATACGCAGTATTTT. It is translated as CASSSMGSGSGDTQYF.

This chain connects TRBV7-9 to TRBJ2-1; no reliable D call. Germline CDR1 and CDR2: SEHNR and FQNEAQ (reference sequence). V was pared by 2 bases and J by 6 bases, with 8 bases between. This CDR3 spans 13 amino acids. As DNA, the CDR3 is TGTGCCAGCAGCTTAAGGCCGATCAATGAGCAGTTCTTC. It translates to CASSLRPINEQFF.

The chain has TRBV18 and TRBJ1-6, with unresolved D. Trimming cost V 5 bases and J 8 bases, with 10 bases left between them. Per germline, CDR1 KGHSH and CDR2 LQKENI. The CDR3 consists of 13 residues. As DNA, the CDR3 is TGTGCCAGCTCAATGGCGCTTGATTCACCCCTCCACTTT. This gives the protein CASSMALDSPLHF.

The chain has TRBV3-1 and TRBJ2-3; D unclear. The CDR3 runs to 11 residues. The germline gives CDR1 LGHDT, CDR2 YNNKEL (reference sequence). V lost 6 bases and J lost 5, with 6 bases in between. The chain's CDR3 is CASREVDTQYF. The CDR3 nucleotides read TGTGCCAGCAGAGAGGTAGATACGCAGTATTTT.

Worth noting for this clonotype: A much larger clone differs by one base, so this may be a read error. This chain links TRBV12-3 or TRBV12-4 with TRBJ2-1; 8 bases are shared with TRBD2. The J call could be wrong; TRBJ2-7 is a better fit for the DNA end. The CDR3 contains 15 residues. The CDR3 bases are TGTGCCAGCAGCCGGCCCGGGGGGGGGTACAATGAGCAGTACTTC. Its protein is CASSRPGGGYNEQYF.

This clonotype was detected only a few times. This chain joins TRBV9 and TRBJ1-4; a possible D gene is TRBD1 (6 bases). The V gene's germline CDR1 is SGDLS and CDR2 YYNGEE. This CDR3 comprises 17 residues. V lost 4 bases to trimming and J lost 0 bases, with 16 bases between them. Here the CDR3 DNA reads TGTGCCAGCAGCCCAGCCTCCAACAGGGCAACTAATGAAAAACTGTTTTTT. This translates into CASSPASNRATNEKLFF.

This clonotype came up many times. The chain recombines TRBV2 with TRBJ2-3; 11 bases align to TRBD2. This CDR3 contains 14 residues. Germline V gene lookup returns CDR1 SNHLY and CDR2 FYNNEI. The trim removed 8 bases at V and 2 bases at J, leaving 3 bases unmatched. CDR3 sequence reads: CASRTSGSTDTQYF. DNA of the CDR3: TGTGCCAGCCGGACTAGCGGGTCCACAGATACGCAGTATTTT.

There are many counts of this clonotype. The genes are TRBV6-6 and TRBJ1-1; D gene unclear. Germline V gene sequence: CDR1 MNHNY, CDR2 SVGAGI (reference sequence). The length of the CDR3 is 11 residues. V was cut by 5 bases and J by 7 bases, with 8 bases left in between. The CDR3 DNA sequence: TGTGCCAGCAGTCCCGGAAATGAAGCTTTCTTT. Amino acid sequence: CASSPGNEAFF.

Comments on this clonotype: This sequence may be a read error, since a much larger clone differs from it by one base. This rearrangement joins TRBV9 to TRBJ2-1, with 8 nucleotides matching TRBD2. The DNA end favors TRBJ2-7, so the J call may be wrong. The CDR3 length is 15 residues. CDR1 and CDR2 (germline): SGDLS, YYNGEE. The CDR3 loop reads CASSYRGGTYNEQYF. In DNA, the CDR3 is TGTGCCAGCAGCTACCGGGGGGGCACCTACAATGAGCAGTACTTC.

This clonotype showed up just a few times. This CDR3 reads CASSLTVTEAFF. Written as DNA, the CDR3 is TGTGCCAGCAGCTTGACTGTCACTGAAGCTTTCTTT. The chain has TRBV7-9 and TRBJ1-1, with D unclear. CDR1 is SEHNR and CDR2 is FQNEAQ in the germline V gene (reference sequence). This CDR3 contains 12 residues. The V end was cut by 3 bases, the J end by 4 bases, with 6 bases between.